Below are 32 T cell receptor beta chains sequenced from a single sample in a study of Graves' ophthalmopathy and Graves' hyperthyroidism. CDR3 regions of TCR beta were amplified from RNA transcripts. After a first-round RT-PCR with HTBI primers, a second-round multiplex PCR was run. Each CDR3 protein gets one entry after TCRdb re-called the multiplex PCR reads with MiXCR. In the table there are 500,000 to 700,000 distinct CDR3 sequences, about 35% of which are singletons. The sample was peripheral blood or thyroid tissue (not recorded which). The source is an adult man with Graves' hyperthyroidism.

The table lists this clonotype with a count of one. The genes are TRBV20-1 and TRBJ2-5; D might be TRBD2 (6 bases). This CDR3 has 15 amino acids. V was cut by 5 bases and J by 0 bases, with 16 bases left in between. In germline, CDR1 is DFQATT, CDR2 SNEGSKA (reference sequence). CDR3 region: CSAYRAGPYQETQYF. DNA for the CDR3: TGCAGTGCTTATCGGGCGGGACCGTACCAAGAGACCCAGTACTTC.

This clonotype was observed at least ten times. The chain employs TRBV7-9 and TRBJ1-5, with a tentative D call TRBD1 (5 bases). The CDR3 runs to 16 residues. Per germline, CDR1 SEHNR and CDR2 FQNEAQ (reference sequence). Trimming removed 3 bases from V and 2 bases from J, with 14 bases in between. The CDR3 region is CASSLLGQGGNQPQHF. The CDR3 DNA sequence: TGTGCCAGCAGCTTGCTCGGGCAGGGCGGCAATCAGCCCCAGCATTTT.

This chain joins TRBV2 and TRBJ1-1; no definite D call. Trimming shortened V by 2 bases and J by 6 bases, and 1 base separated the two germline ends. CDR3 length: 10 residues. CDR1 is SNHLY, CDR2 FYNNEI, per germline. The DNA of the CDR3 is TGTGCCAGCAGTGAATCTGAAGCTTTCTTT. Its protein is CASSESEAFF.

This clonotype was counted between two and nine times. V gene TRBV3-1 combines with J gene TRBJ2-7, with a tentative D call TRBD1 (5 bases). Germline-derived CDR1 and CDR2 are LGHDT and YNNKEL (reference sequence). CDR3 size: 16 residues. V lost 1 base, J lost 5 bases, and 18 bases lay in between. The CDR3 loop is CASSQVVRQLFDEQYF. CDR3 DNA sequence: TGTGCCAGCAGCCAAGTAGTCCGACAGTTGTTCGACGAGCAGTACTTC.

The rearrangement uses TRBV10-1 and TRBJ1-1; D ambiguous. The V and J ends lost 6 bases and 3 bases respectively, with 8 bases between them. Germline assignment: CDR1 WNHNN and CDR2 SYGVQD (reference sequence). The CDR3 covers 12 residues. Here the CDR3 reads CASRPEDTEAFF. DNA for the CDR3: TGCGCCAGCAGGCCAGAGGACACTGAAGCTTTCTTT.

The V call is TRBV5-1, the J call TRBJ1-6, with 8 bases that match TRBD1. Losses at the gene ends were 3 bases for V and 9 bases for J; bases not matched to a gene: 11. CDR1 and CDR2 (germline): SGHRS, YFSETQ. This CDR3 contains 16 residues. CDR3 region: CASSYQSRGQGSPLHF. CDR3 DNA sequence: TGCGCCAGCAGCTATCAGAGCAGGGGGCAAGGTTCACCCCTCCACTTT.

The sample holds many counts of this clonotype. The chain has TRBV24-1 and TRBJ2-5; the match to TRBD1 covers 10 bases. The CDR3 contains 16 residues. Germline lookup yields CDR1 KGHDR and CDR2 SFDVKD. After removal of 5 bases from V and 5 bases from J, the junction contained 10 bases not matched to a gene. The CDR3: CATSAGDRGFWETQYF. The CDR3 region has the DNA TGTGCCACCAGTGCTGGGGACAGGGGCTTCTGGGAGACCCAGTACTTC.

This clonotype was counted at least ten times. The rearrangement uses TRBV19 and TRBJ1-1, with TRBD1 matching 12 bases. Germline V gene sequence: CDR1 LNHDA, CDR2 SQIVND (reference sequence). The CDR3 has 15 amino acids. V lost 4 bases, J lost 5 bases, and 5 bases stayed unmatched. The CDR3 region is CASSSRDRGRTEAFF. Written as DNA, the CDR3 is TGTGCCAGTAGTAGTAGGGACAGGGGGCGTACTGAAGCTTTCTTT.

The gene calls are TRBV7-9 and TRBJ2-5; D uncertain. V was shortened by 5 bases and J by 1 base, with 11 bases between the two germline ends. Germline CDR1 is SEHNR and CDR2 is FQNEAQ (reference sequence). The CDR3 is made up of 14 amino acids. This CDR3 reads CASSLHQSQETQYF. The CDR3 nucleotides are TGTGCCAGCAGCCTACACCAATCCCAAGAGACCCAGTACTTC.

This clonotype was counted once. A much larger clone differs by one base, so this may be a read error. The V gene is TRBV5-1, the J gene TRBJ2-5; possibly TRBD2 for D (5 bases). V was shortened by 3 bases and J by 3 bases, with 9 bases between the two germline ends. CDR3 length: 13 amino acids. Germline V lookup: CDR1 SGHRS, CDR2 YFSETQ. The chain's CDR3 is CASSSLGEETQYF. In DNA, the CDR3 is TGCGCCAGCAGCTCGTTGGGAGAAGAGACCCAGTACTTC.

Concerning this clonotype itself: This may be a read error, as it is one base from a much larger clone. The chain couples TRBV6-5 to TRBJ1-6; D remains ambiguous. The CDR3 spans 14 residues. Germline V gene data show CDR1 as MNHEY and CDR2 as SVGAGI. CDR3 loop: CASSYRESHSPFHF. CDR3 sequence (DNA): TGTGCCAGCAGTTACAGGGAATCTCATTCACCCTTCCACTTT.

There are many counts of this clonotype. The V call is TRBV3-1, the J call TRBJ2-5; D remains unclear. The germline V and J ends were trimmed by 3 bases and 6 bases, with 8 bases remaining between them. CDR1 LGHDT and CDR2 YNNKEL come from the germline V gene (reference sequence). CDR3 length: 12 amino acids. The CDR3 DNA reads TGTGCCAGCAGCCAGAGTCTGCAGACCCAGTACTTC. This sequence encodes CASSQSLQTQYF.

In its sample, this clonotype was seen once. With a much larger clone just one base away, this may be a read error. CDR3 DNA: TGTGCCACTCTGGCGGGCTACAAGCAGTACTTC. This codes for CATLAGYKQYF. The chain is built from TRBV2 and TRBJ2-7, with a possible D match to TRBD2 (5 bases). Germline CDR1 and CDR2: SNHLY and FYNNEI. This CDR3 is built from 11 residues.

With respect to this clonotype: A much larger clone lies a single base off, so this may be a read error. It is likely a read error, because the conserved phenylalanine at the end of the CDR3 is missing. It is unclear where the CDR3 begins or ends on the DNA, so no DNA is shown, and the CDR3 is as TCRdb lists it. J is TRBJ1-3 and V is TRBV12-3 or TRBV12-4; TRBD1 is the table's D call, not checked against the DNA. The CDR3 spans 11 amino acids, including both terminal residues. CDR3 sequence reads: CASSRDRGLSL.

The chain has TRBV2 and TRBJ2-2; D might be TRBD2 (6 bases). Germline CDR1 is SNHLY and CDR2 is FYNNEI. The CDR3 sequence is 17 residues long. V was pared by 3 bases and J by 0 bases, with 14 bases between. CDR3 residues: CASSDSILASNTGELFF. As DNA, the CDR3 is TGTGCCAGCAGTGACTCGATACTAGCATCGAACACCGGGGAGCTGTTTTTT.

This clonotype was detected many times. This chain uses TRBV19 with TRBJ1-5; D gene unclear. The CDR3 totals 15 residues. V was clipped by 7 bases and J by 0 bases, with 13 bases between them. Germline-derived CDR1 and CDR2 are LNHDA and SQIVND (reference sequence). The CDR3 sequence: CASKGRGISNQPQHF. Written as DNA, the CDR3 is TGTGCCAGTAAAGGGCGCGGAATTAGCAATCAGCCCCAGCATTTT.

The rearrangement uses TRBV19 and TRBJ2-7, with 7 bases matching TRBD2. Looked up from germline, CDR1 is LNHDA and CDR2 is SQIVND (reference sequence). The CDR3 spans 16 residues. Germline trimming cut 9 bases from V and 0 bases from J; bases unmatched to any gene: 14. In DNA form, the CDR3 reads TGTGCCAGCAGCCTGGCGTCTAGCGGTTCCTCCTACGAGCAGTACTTC. It encodes CASSLASSGSSYEQYF. The variable domain in full, completed from reference TRBV19 and TRBJ2-7, reads DGGITQSPKYLFRKEGQNVTLSCEQNLNHDAMYWYRQDPGQGLRLIYYSQIVNDFQKGDIAEGYSVSREKKESFPLTVTSAQKNPTAFYLCASSLASSGSSYEQYFGPGTRLTVT.

This clonotype was recorded many times. The J gene is TRBJ1-6, the V gene TRBV29-1; TRBD1 might be the D (5 bases). CDR1 and CDR2 (germline): SQVTM, ANQGSEA. The CDR3 contains 12 residues. V lost 6 bases and J 9 bases, leaving 12 bases between the germline ends. The CDR3 region has the DNA TGCAGCGTGGGGGGTGGGGGTTCACCCCTCCACTTT. Amino acids: CSVGGGGSPLHF.

The chain uses TRBV6-6 and TRBJ1-1; TRBD1 matches at 11 bases. CDR1 MNHNY and CDR2 SVGAGI come from the germline V gene (reference sequence). The CDR3 spans 14 residues. With 6 bases clipped from V and 4 bases from J, the junction kept 4 bases outside the gene matches. The CDR3 sequence is CASRVGTGGTEAFF. The CDR3 bases are TGTGCCAGCAGGGTCGGGACAGGGGGCACTGAAGCTTTCTTT.

This clonotype was seen ten or more times. The chain carries TRBV9 and TRBJ1-2; a possible D gene is TRBD1 (5 bases). The CDR3 sequence is 14 residues long. Trimming took off 0 bases at V and 4 bases at J, with 10 bases between the two ends. CDR1 and CDR2 (germline): SGDLS, YYNGEE. CDR3 DNA sequence: TGTGCCAGCAGCGTAGACATAGGGGTCTATGGCTACACCTTC. Translating gives CASSVDIGVYGYTF.

Many counts were recorded for this clonotype. This chain connects TRBV7-2 to TRBJ1-2; D remains unclear. The CDR3 totals 14 residues. Germline CDR1 and CDR2: SGHTA and FQGNSA. V was shortened by 5 bases and J by 7 bases, with 17 bases between the two germline ends. The CDR3 here is CASSGRRSLGGYTF. The CDR3 nucleotides read TGTGCCAGCAGCGGACGGCGGTCCCTCGGTGGCTACACCTTC.

The chain recombines TRBV6-6 with TRBJ2-7, with D possibly TRBD1 on 6 matching bases. The germline gives CDR1 MNHNY, CDR2 SVGAGI (reference sequence). The ends were cut back, 7 bases at V and 2 bases at J, with 15 bases in the middle. CDR3 length: 14 amino acids. CDR3 DNA sequence: TGTGCCAGCACCCCAAGGGACACCACCTACGAGCAGTACTTC. Translation gives CASTPRDTTYEQYF.

The chain has TRBV28 and TRBJ1-1; D is unclear. Trimming removed 3 bases from V and 7 bases from J, with 9 bases in between. The CDR3 contains 12 residues. The germline V gene has CDR1 MDHEN and CDR2 SYDVKM. DNA of the CDR3: TGTGCCAGCAGTTTTCGTCTCAATGAAGCTTTCTTT. It codes for CASSFRLNEAFF.

The V and J genes are TRBV2 and TRBJ2-7, with 9 bases aligning to TRBD1. The CDR3 spans 15 residues. Trimming at V came to 10 bases and at J to 7 bases, leaving 17 bases not matched to a gene. Per germline, CDR1 SNHLY and CDR2 FYNNEI. Written as DNA, the CDR3 is TGTGCCATAGCTCCTAGGACAGGGGACTACAATGAGCAGTACTTC. Translation: CAIAPRTGDYNEQYF.

This clonotype occurred a few times. The J gene is TRBJ1-1, the V gene TRBV10-3; D perhaps matches TRBD1 (6 bases). The germline gives CDR1 ENHRY, CDR2 SYGVKD. The CDR3 contains 15 residues. Trimming cost V 10 bases and J 0 bases, with 18 bases left between them. In nucleotides, the CDR3 is TGTGCCAGCAGCCCGCACAGGGAGATGAACACTGAAGCTTTCTTT. It specifies CASSPHREMNTEAFF.

This clonotype was counted ten times or more. The chain links TRBV5-8 to TRBJ2-5; 7 bases agree with TRBD1. Germline values: CDR1 SGHTS, CDR2 YDEGEE. This CDR3 is built from 14 residues. V lost 2 bases to trimming and J lost 5 bases; unmatched junction nucleotides: 6. The CDR3, as DNA: TGTGCCAGCAGCTTTTACAGGGGTGGGGAGACCCAGTACTTC. Amino acids: CASSFYRGGETQYF.

This clonotype was counted at least ten times. The J gene is TRBJ1-5, the V gene TRBV20-1; 8 bases align to TRBD1. This CDR3 is built from 17 residues. V trimming: 0 bases; J trimming: 1 base; junction bases outside the gene matches: 8. Germline CDR1 DFQATT, CDR2 SNEGSKA (reference sequence). The CDR3 DNA follows: TGCAGTGCTAGAGATCCTGGACAGGGAATAAGCAATCAGCCCCAGCATTTT. Its translation is CSARDPGQGISNQPQHF.

This chain joins TRBV29-1 and TRBJ2-7; the D is unclear. This CDR3 is 11 amino acids long. The V gene's germline CDR1 is SQVTM and CDR2 ANQGSEA. Trimming left V 0 bases short and J 7 bases short, with 7 bases between. The CDR3 bases are TGCAGCGTTGAAGAGCCCGGGGAGCAGTACTTC. Its translation: CSVEEPGEQYF.

This clonotype occurred many times. The chain couples TRBV10-3 to TRBJ2-7; perhaps D is TRBD1 or TRBD2 (5 bases each). Germline CDR1 and CDR2: ENHRY and SYGVKD. V was trimmed by 4 bases and J by 2 bases, leaving 9 bases between them. CDR3 size: 13 residues. The CDR3 bases are TGTGCCATCAGTGGGGACGGCCCCTACGAGCAGTACTTC. This encodes CAISGDGPYEQYF.

To note about this clonotype: A read error may explain this, as a much larger clone is one base away. The chain has TRBV10-3 and TRBJ1-5; possible D gene TRBD1, 6 bases. V gave up 10 bases and J gave up 2 bases, with 15 bases separating them. This CDR3 contains 14 residues. CDR1 and CDR2 from the germline V gene are ENHRY and SYGVKD. The chain's CDR3 is CASSRGQRNQPQHF. CDR3 DNA sequence: TGTGCCAGCAGCAGAGGACAGCGCAATCAGCCCCAGCATTTT.

This clonotype appeared many times. This chain uses TRBV10-3 with TRBJ2-2; D is unclear. Germline V gene sequence: CDR1 ENHRY, CDR2 SYGVKD. Trimming left V 4 bases short and J 2 bases short, with 11 bases between. The CDR3 runs to 15 residues. The CDR3 sequence is CAISGETDNTGELFF. CDR3 in DNA: TGTGCCATCAGTGGTGAGACGGACAACACCGGGGAGCTGTTTTTT.

This clonotype occurred a few times. This chain joins TRBV20-1 and TRBJ2-3, with 10 bases identical to TRBD1. CDR1 is DFQATT and CDR2 is SNEGSKA in the germline V gene (reference sequence). The V segment lost 3 bases and the J segment 3 bases; nucleotides outside the gene matches: 0. The CDR3 runs to 13 residues. The CDR3 DNA is TGCAGTGCTAGGGGACAGGGGACAGATACGCAGTATTTT. As protein: CSARGQGTDTQYF.